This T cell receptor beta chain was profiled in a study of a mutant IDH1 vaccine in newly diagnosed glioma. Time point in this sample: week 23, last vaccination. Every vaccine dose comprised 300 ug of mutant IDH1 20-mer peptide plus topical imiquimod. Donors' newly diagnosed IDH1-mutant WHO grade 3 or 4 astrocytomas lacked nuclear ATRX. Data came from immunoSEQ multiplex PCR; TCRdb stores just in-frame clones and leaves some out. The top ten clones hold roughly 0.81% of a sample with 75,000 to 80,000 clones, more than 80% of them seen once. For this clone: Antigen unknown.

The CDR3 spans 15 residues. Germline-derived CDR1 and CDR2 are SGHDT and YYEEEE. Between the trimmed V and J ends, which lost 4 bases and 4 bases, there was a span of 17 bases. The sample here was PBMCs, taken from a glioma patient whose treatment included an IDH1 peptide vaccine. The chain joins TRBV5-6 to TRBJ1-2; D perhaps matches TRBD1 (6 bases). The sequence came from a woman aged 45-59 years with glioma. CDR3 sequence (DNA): TGTGCCAGCAGCCCCCTCGCAGGGGCGGTCTATGGCTACACCTTC. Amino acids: CASSPLAGAVYGYTF.